Presented here are 11 T cell receptor beta chains from one specimen sequenced in a study of T cells in women clearing cervical HPV infection. Data came from immunoSEQ multiplex PCR; TCRdb stores just in-frame clones and leaves some out. The sample totals about 23,000 clones. Source material: blood buffy coat. Receptors originate from a woman between 18 and 75 years old with a cervical HPV16 infection that either progressed to CIN3+ or cleared (not recorded which).

Comments on this clone: The read ends 3 residues before the CDR3 terminus; that terminus is restored from the germline J gene. The chain has TRBV6-7 and TRBJ2-1; 7 bases fit TRBD2. TRBV6-7 is assigned to the ORF class and has an uncertain function. The CDR3 totals 16 residues. V shed 8 bases, J shed 5 bases, and the junction held 15 bases outside the gene matches. CDR3 sequence reads: CASRPWGGNGNNEQFF. The CDR3 DNA, read in part, is TGTGCCAGCCGGCCTTGGGGGGGAAATGGAAACAATGAG.

In the case of this clone: The read ends 3 residues before the CDR3 terminus; that terminus is restored from the germline J gene. The chain combines TRBV5-1 with TRBJ2-5; TRBD2 agrees at 13 bases. The germline CDR1 and CDR2 sequences are SGHRS and YFSETQ. Losses at the gene ends were 4 bases for V and 5 bases for J; bases not matched to a gene: 8. The CDR3 spans 16 residues. CDR3 in amino acids: CASSVGLAGVSETQYF. The CDR3 bases that were read are TGCGCCAGCAGCGTCGGACTAGCGGGAGTGTCGGAGACC.

With regard to this clone: The CDR3 end falls 3 residues outside the read, so it is completed with the germline J gene. The rearrangement joins TRBV14 to TRBJ1-1; TRBD1 is a possible D gene (5 bases). This CDR3 has 13 residues. Germline V gene lookup returns CDR1 SGHDN and CDR2 FVKESK. CDR3 sequence: CASSQDRTFEAFF. CDR3 bases read: TGTGCCAGCAGCCAAGATCGGACATTCGAG.

Note on this clone: The read finishes 3 residues shy of the CDR3 end, and the germline J gene is used to complete it. The chain recombines TRBV11-3 with TRBJ2-3; possibly TRBD1 for D (5 bases). In germline, CDR1 is SGHNT, CDR2 YENEEA. This CDR3 region has 13 residues. The sequenced CDR3 bases are TGTGCCAGCAGCTTAGAATACAGACAGCCG. Translated, it gives CASSLEYRQP. The full CDR3 reads CASSLEYRQPQYF.

CDR3 sequence reads: CASSVHGTRTEKYSNQPQYF. The sequenced part of the CDR3 DNA is TGTGCCAGTAGTGTTCACGGTACTCGGACAGAAAAGTATAGCAATCAGCCG. The V and J genes are TRBV19 and TRBJ2-3; maybe TRBD1 (6 bases). The read ends 3 residues early relative to the CDR3; the germline J gene fills the gap. Germline lookup yields CDR1 LNHDA and CDR2 SQIVND (reference sequence). The CDR3 sequence is 20 residues long.

Concerning this clone itself: The read gets to within 3 residues of the CDR3 end, and the germline J gene fills in the rest. This chain uses TRBV12-5 with TRBJ2-7, with TRBD2 as a possible D gene (6 bases). Germline assignment: CDR1 LGHNT and CDR2 FRNRAP. V was pared by 3 bases and J by 2 bases, with 20 bases between. This CDR3 spans 17 amino acids. CDR3 DNA (partial): TGTGCTAGTGGTTTCACAGGAGGGAACTATCGGACCTACGAG. Translating gives CASGFTGGNYRTYE. The complete CDR3 reads CASGFTGGNYRTYEQYF.

To note about this clone: Sequencing ends 3 residues short of the CDR3 end; the germline J gene provides the rest. This chain links TRBV5-1 with TRBJ1-1, with D possibly being TRBD1 (6 bases). Germline values: CDR1 SGHRS, CDR2 YFSETQ. This CDR3 spans 14 amino acids. With 6 bases removed from V and 5 bases from J, the gap between germline ends came to 17 bases. CDR3 bases read: TGCGCCAGCACCTCAACAGGGAGGATAACTGAA. This gives the protein CASTSTGRITE. The CDR3 as a whole reads CASTSTGRITEAFF.

In the case of this clone: The CDR3 end is not reached by the read, which stops 3 residues before it; the germline J gene fills it in. The chain has TRBV11-3 and TRBJ2-7; D is unresolved. With 4 bases removed from V and 4 bases from J, the gap between germline ends came to 14 bases. Per germline, CDR1 SGHNT and CDR2 YENEEA. CDR3 length: 14 amino acids. CDR3: CASSWQNPAYEQYF. The covered CDR3 bases are TGTGCCAGCAGCTGGCAGAATCCAGCGTACGAG.

Judged by frequency, this clone is medium-sized. The read falls 3 residues short of the CDR3 end, and the missing part is taken from the germline J gene. J is TRBJ1-6 and V is TRBV10-3; 8 bases agree with TRBD1. The CDR3 consists of 15 residues. CDR1 and CDR2 (germline): ENHRY, SYGVKD. V gave up 0 bases and J gave up 7 bases; unmatched junction bases: 2. The CDR3 protein is CAISESNRGNSPLHF. CDR3 DNA, as far as it was read: TGTGCCATCAGTGAGTCTAACAGGGGGAATTCACCC.

On this clone itself: The CDR3 goes on 3 residues after the read ends, and that part is filled in from the germline J gene. V usage is TRBV10-2 and J usage is TRBJ1-5; 9 bases map to TRBD1. CDR3 length: 14 amino acids. CDR1 and CDR2 (germline): WSHSY, SAAADI. With V trimmed by 8 bases and J by 6 bases, 8 bases remained unmatched. CDR3 region: CASGVQGAGQPQHF. CDR3 DNA (partial): TGCGCCAGCGGGGTACAGGGGGCGGGTCAGCCC.

As for this clone: The DNA ends 3 residues before the CDR3 does, and the rest of the CDR3 is filled in from the germline J gene. The genes are TRBV11-2 and TRBJ1-1; TRBD1 might be the D (6 bases). The CDR3 covers 11 residues. Germline CDR1 reads SGHAT; CDR2 reads FQNNGV. The part of the CDR3 DNA that was read is TGTGCCAGCAGCCGGACAGTAGAG. It translates to CASSRTVE. The entire CDR3 reads CASSRTVEAFF.